The entry below describes one T cell receptor (beta chain). Its antigen is undetermined. Each sample provided at least 5 micrograms of extracted total RNA. These data come from a study of blood T cells in healthy people across ages. Findings of the study overall: Across samples, TCR beta diversity tracked strongly with naive T cell percentage. Shifts in expanded clonotypes may have been confounded by donor CMV status, which was unknown. The fall in TCR beta diversity per million T cells was roughly linear with age.

CDR1 and CDR2 from the germline V gene are SQVTM and ANQGSEA. This CDR3 has 13 amino acids. V gave up 3 bases and J gave up 1 base, with 7 bases separating them. Combining a sample-barcoded 5' primer with a J-beta primer mix, a second PCR ran for about 7 to 11 cycles. TCRdb re-called the 5' RACE reads with MiXCR, one entry per CDR3 protein. In the table there are approximately 820,000 distinct CDR3 sequences, roughly 44% of which are singletons. The material sequenced was blood. This clonotype was sampled from a man in his sixties in good health. The chain recombines TRBV29-1 with TRBJ2-4; tentative D call: TRBD2 (5 bases). The CDR3 DNA sequence: TGCAGCGTTGAGAGAGGGGCCAAAAACATTCAGTACTTC. This codes for CSVERGAKNIQYF.